This paragraph covers one T cell receptor beta chain sequence. No cognate antigen has been identified for it. Nothing much larger sits one base from this clone, and base qualities are not available. The first patient joined ICON in the first half of 2016, and enrollment wrapped up when the last patient was enrolled in September 2018. In a subcohort of about 76 patients, fresh tumor and matched uninvolved tissue were collected for in-depth immune analyses, with TCR sequencing among those analyses. TCR sequencing was performed on DNA isolated from bulk tissue, without cell sorting. The immunoSEQ assay used for TCR sequencing gave the T-cell fraction in both tumor and uninvolved lung tissue. The published analysis was carried out like this. In the survival analysis, patients were divided into a high T-cell fraction group (upper tertile) and a low T-cell fraction group (lower two tertiles), and the two groups were compared using a log-rank test. A signed-rank test was used to test differences in T-cell fraction between paired tumor and uninvolved lung samples. Not all clones reach the TCRdb copy of this immuneACCESS table, which keeps in-frame sequences only. Checked studies attribute under half of the gap to unresolved V genes and leave the rest unexplained. V and J calls and clone size follow that table, whereas D and trimming were derived from the DNA. The sample table lists about 14,000 clones, 65% to 75% of them with a count of one. The ten largest account for approximately 4% of the sample.

The record originates from a study of tumor-infiltrating lymphocytes in localized non-small cell lung cancer listed by TCRdb under 2021. With respect to the entire study: Patients whose samples were collected after neoadjuvant chemotherapy, as well as both smokers and never-smokers and several histologies, were included in the cohort. Flow cytometry, multiplex immunofluorescence, RNA-seq, exome sequencing and proteomics were applied to the same patients as TCR sequencing, which was one of several integrated assays. For under 65 patients, immunoSEQ T-cell fraction was compared between paired tumor and uninvolved lung. Each patient contributed resected tumor tissue and uninvolved lung tissue from the same patient, described as non-adjacent to the tumor. The overall ICON cohort comprised over 120 surgical patients with localized non-small cell lung cancer whose tumors were resected. Summary of the overall study and its limitations: TCR-derived T-cell fraction did not differ between the flow cytometry-defined immunotypes IM1 (good prognosis) and IM2 (poor prognosis). Assay coverage differed among patients according to how much tissue was available, so only a subset of the cohort had TCR sequencing. Consistent with immunofluorescence CD3 counts, TCRbeta sequencing supported greater T cell infiltration in tumors than in uninvolved lung tissue. Because different assays used different pieces of the same tissue, technical variation could not be distinguished from intratumor heterogeneity. Recurrence-free survival showed no association with tumor T-cell fraction measured by TCR sequencing (p = 0.61).

The CDR3 spans 13 residues, from the cysteine through the phenylalanine. This entry keeps only the CDR3 DNA: 39 bases, framed from base 1. V gives up 10 bases and J gives up 3 bases, and the segment between their germline ends measures 13 bases. CDR1 is given as MNHEY and CDR2 as SMNVEV, both from the germline V gene (reference sequence). The TCR comes from a human donor with non-small cell lung cancer. Sequencing input: lung tumor tissue. The receptor chain draws on TRBV27 and TRBJ1-5, and TRBD1 may be the D gene, going by 6 matching bases. This receptor carries the CDR3 CATRGQFNQPQHF. The DNA sequence reads TGTGCCACCCGCGGACAGTTCAATCAGCCCCAGCATTTT.